This T cell receptor beta chain was obtained from a study of blood T cell repertoires in COVID-19. Looking at the study overall: Samples came from the United States, Italy and Spain, spanning acute and convalescent COVID-19. From T cells, B-cell-depleted T cells, or PBMCs came the material, which was cDNA or gDNA.

Germline CDR1 SGHVS, CDR2 FNYEAQ. The junction had 9 bases not matched to a gene; V was cut back by 3 bases and J by 2 bases. This CDR3 contains 16 residues. As originally analysed: Quantification of nucleated cells was approximated via reference gene primer amplification. Some clones are missing from TCRdb's copy, which holds only in-frame ones; the method was immunoSEQ multiplex PCR. For V, J and clone size, that table is used; D and trimming come from the DNA. Seen here are approximately 160,000 clones, approximately 79% observed once, and the top ten hold around 20%. This receptor was identified in a woman older than 75 with acute or convalescent COVID-19. The source material was peripheral blood. This chain uses TRBV7-6 with TRBJ2-5; 7 bases line up with TRBD1. The CDR3 sequence: CASSFDATGTQETQYF. The CDR3 DNA is TGTGCCAGCAGCTTCGATGCGACAGGGACGCAAGAGACCCAGTACTTC.